Ten or more counts support the clone carrying this T cell receptor beta chain. The sample is drawn from a study of regulatory T cells in long-lasting Graves disease. As for time point: newly diagnosed GD, antithyroid drugs for less than 3 months. Isolated PBMC RNA provided the starting material for the TCR library. Germline CDR1 MDHEN, CDR2 SYDVKM. Trimming cost V 4 bases and J 5 bases; bases outside gene matches: 9. This CDR3 spans 16 amino acids. Through Arm-PCR of CDR3 regions and iRepertoire HTBI primers, TCR beta libraries were built. TCRdb passed the multiplex PCR reads through MiXCR, listing each CDR3 protein once. The repertoire holds about 460,000 distinct CDR3 sequences, with approximately 14% as singletons. In addition, the sample was reused for a study of T cells in Graves' hyperthyroidism and ophthalmopathy. That work states: Diagnoses were established using clinical symptoms, serum thyroxine and TRAb, thyroid ultrasound and orbital computed tomography.

This sequence was found in a woman in her 50s with Graves disease. V usage is TRBV28 and J usage is TRBJ2-7; 12 bases agree with TRBD2. Sequences were derived from peripheral blood mononuclear cells (PBMCs), sampled at new diagnosis, from a patient treated with antithyroid drugs. The CDR3, as DNA: TGTGCCAGCAGTTATAACAGGTGGACTAGCGGGAACGAGCAGTACTTC. Translating it yields CASSYNRWTSGNEQYF. Based on the CDR3 plus reference TRBV28 and TRBJ2-7, the full variable domain is DVKVTQSSRYLVKRTGEKVFLECVQDMDHENMFWYRQDPGLGLRLIYFSYDVKMKEKGDIPEGYSVSREKKERFSLILESASTNQTSMYLCASSYNRWTSGNEQYFGPGTRLTVT.